This passage covers 16 T cell receptor beta chains from one sample sequenced in a study of T-cell memory formation after mild COVID-19. TCRdb re-called the 5' RACE reads through MiXCR, storing one row per CDR3 protein. The sample holds about 2,300 distinct CDR3 sequences, just over 70% seen once. Sequences were obtained from PBMCs or a T cell subset sorted from them (not recorded which). The receptor set was obtained from an adult who had mild COVID-19 (a few samples of this study predate the infection). Cell type and time point are not known.

Within the sample, this clonotype is large. The CDR3 DNA sequence: TGTGCCAGCAGCCAAAGCAGGGTGTCTGAAGCTTTCTTT. Translating gives CASSQSRVSEAFF. This chain connects TRBV3-1 to TRBJ1-1, with D perhaps TRBD1 (5 bases). V lost 2 bases to trimming and J lost 6 bases, with 10 bases between them. This CDR3 spans 13 amino acids. In germline, CDR1 is LGHDT, CDR2 YNNKEL (reference sequence).

This clonotype was counted a few times. V usage is TRBV15 and J usage is TRBJ1-1, with a tentative D call TRBD1 (6 bases). The CDR3 is 16 residues long. V lost 1 base and J 0 bases, leaving 12 bases between the germline ends. Germline lookup yields CDR1 LNHNV and CDR2 YYDKDF (reference sequence). The CDR3: CATSRGQQGLNTEAFF. CDR3 bases: TGTGCCACCAGCAGAGGTCAACAGGGTTTGAACACTGAAGCTTTCTTT.

V is TRBV6-5 and J is TRBJ2-7; possible D gene TRBD1, 5 bases. Trimming removed 6 bases from V and 6 bases from J, with 12 bases in between. The CDR3 has 12 amino acids. Germline V gives CDR1 MNHEY, CDR2 SVGAGI. The CDR3 bases are TGTGCCAGCAGCCCACAGGCGCGCGAGCAGTACTTC. Its translation: CASSPQAREQYF.

The rearrangement links TRBV7-6 to TRBJ2-2; 8 bases align to TRBD1. V lost 6 bases to trimming and J lost 4 bases; unmatched junction nucleotides: 10. Germline-derived CDR1 and CDR2 are SGHVS and FNYEAQ. The CDR3 contains 16 residues. DNA for the CDR3: TGTGCCAGCAGTTCCGGACAGGGCCTATTCACCGGGGAGCTGTTTTTT. Its protein is CASSSGQGLFTGELFF.

V and J are TRBV5-1 and TRBJ2-5, with no clear D. V lost 1 base and J 4 bases, leaving 8 bases between the germline ends. The CDR3 runs to 13 residues. In germline, CDR1 is SGHRS, CDR2 YFSETQ. This CDR3 reads CASSLTPVETQYF. CDR3 DNA sequence: TGCGCCAGCAGCTTGACTCCGGTAGAGACCCAGTACTTC.

J is TRBJ1-1 and V is TRBV4-3, with D maybe TRBD1 (5 bases). CDR1 and CDR2 (germline): LGHNA, YSLEER. The CDR3 is made up of 14 amino acids. V was shortened by 0 bases and J by 2 bases, with 7 bases between the two germline ends. Here the CDR3 DNA reads TGCGCCAGCAGCCAAGATGGGGACAACACTGAAGCTTTCTTT. It specifies CASSQDGDNTEAFF.

This clonotype qualifies as large. The chain couples TRBV29-1 to TRBJ1-1; D is unclear. Germline V gene data show CDR1 as SQVTM and CDR2 as ANQGSEA. V was pared by 4 bases and J by 1 base, with 10 bases between. The CDR3 spans 13 residues. The CDR3 protein is CSVVARRNTEAFF. CDR3 nucleotides: TGCAGCGTTGTAGCCCGACGGAACACTGAAGCTTTCTTT.

This clonotype was counted once. The chain joins TRBV9 to TRBJ2-5; 8 nucleotides agree with TRBD1. V was pared by 4 bases and J by 5 bases, with 10 bases of the junction left unmatched. The CDR3 is 15 amino acids. Germline CDR1 SGDLS, CDR2 YYNGEE. This CDR3 is CASSTRTGPRETQYF. As DNA, the CDR3 is TGTGCCAGCAGCACCAGGACAGGGCCCCGGGAGACCCAGTACTTC.

V and J are TRBV5-1 and TRBJ1-3; D possibly corresponds to TRBD1 (6 bases). V dropped 4 bases and J dropped 2 bases, with 16 bases sitting between them. Looked up from germline, CDR1 is SGHRS and CDR2 is YFSETQ. This CDR3 spans 16 amino acids. DNA of the CDR3: TGCGCCAGCAGCATGACGGGGGGCCCCGCTGGAAACACCATATATTTT. The encoded protein is CASSMTGGPAGNTIYF. The full variable domain, in which reference TRBV5-1 and TRBJ1-3 provide the parts outside the CDR3, is KAGVTQTPRYLIKTRGQQVTLSCSPISGHRSVSWYQQTPGQGLQFLFEYFSETQRNKGNFPGRFSGRQFSNSRSEMNVSTLELGDSALYLCASSMTGGPAGNTIYFGEGSWLTVV.

The CDR3 sequence is CASSLKDYTSGEYNSPLHF. The CDR3 region has the DNA TGTGCCAGCAGCTTGAAGGACTATACCTCCGGGGAATATAATTCACCCCTCCACTTT. The V call is TRBV5-6, the J call TRBJ1-6; no definite D call. The CDR3 is made up of 19 amino acids. Germline V gene lookup returns CDR1 SGHDT and CDR2 YYEEEE. V gave up 1 base and J gave up 4 bases, with 21 bases separating them.

V usage is TRBV28 and J usage is TRBJ2-1; 8 positions agree with TRBD2. The germline V gene encodes CDR1 MDHEN and CDR2 SYDVKM. With V trimmed by 4 bases and J by 5 bases, 7 bases remained unmatched. The CDR3 extends over 15 amino acids. The CDR3 spells CASSSTGGSNNEQFF. CDR3 in DNA: TGTGCCAGCAGTTCAACGGGGGGGTCCAACAATGAGCAGTTCTTC.

In its sample, this clonotype was seen a few times. The chain has TRBV12-3 or TRBV12-4 and TRBJ2-5; perhaps D is TRBD1 or TRBD2 (5 bases each). Trimming removed 8 bases from V and 9 bases from J, with 19 bases in between. The CDR3 has 13 amino acids. The CDR3 DNA sequence: TGTGCCAGCGGGGCAGGAGGAGCATCGGCCCAGTACTTC. Translation gives CASGAGGASAQYF.

This rearrangement joins TRBV11-2 to TRBJ2-1; possibly TRBD2 for D (6 bases). The V and J ends lost 3 bases and 12 bases respectively, with 18 bases between them. The CDR3 has 14 residues. Germline V gives CDR1 SGHAT, CDR2 FQNNGV. CDR3 nucleotide sequence: TGTGCCAGCAGCTTCGACTCTGGGCCCGGGGGGCAGTTCTTC. Amino acids: CASSFDSGPGGQFF. The complete variable domain, with remaining parts taken from reference TRBV11-2 and TRBJ2-1, reads EAGVAQSPRYKIIEKRQSVAFWCNPISGHATLYWYQQILGQGPKLLIQFQNNGVVDDSQLPKDRFSAERLKGVDSTLKIQPAKLEDSAVYLCASSFDSGPGGQFFGPGTRLTVL.

This clonotype is labeled medium-sized. V usage is TRBV6-6 and J usage is TRBJ1-5, with D tentatively TRBD1 (5 bases). The V end was cut by 9 bases, the J end by 0 bases, with 12 bases between. The CDR3 consists of 14 residues. Looked up from germline, CDR1 is MNHNY and CDR2 is SVGAGI (reference sequence). The CDR3 is CASTRDGSNQPQHF. Here the CDR3 DNA reads TGTGCCAGTACGAGGGACGGTAGCAATCAGCCCCAGCATTTT.

This clonotype was found many times. The V and J genes are TRBV5-4 and TRBJ2-1; tentative D call: TRBD2 (6 bases). The germline CDR1 and CDR2 sequences are SGHNT and YYREEE (reference sequence). CDR3 length: 15 residues. Trimming removed 0 bases from V and 4 bases from J, with 11 bases in between. Here the CDR3 DNA reads TGTGCCAGCAGCTTGGATGGGACTTCGTACAATGAGCAGTTCTTC. Translation: CASSLDGTSYNEQFF.

The chain has TRBV20-1 and TRBJ2-7; 7 bases are shared with TRBD1. The CDR3 length is 14 residues. J lost 3 bases, V lost 2 bases, and 7 bases had no gene match. Germline assignment: CDR1 DFQATT and CDR2 SNEGSKA (reference sequence). The chain's CDR3 is CSARRPGQDYEQYF. The CDR3 DNA is TGCAGTGCTAGAAGACCTGGACAGGACTACGAGCAGTACTTC.